The next 12 T cell receptor beta chains were all read from a single sample in a study of shared T cell receptors in the human thymus. The table came from immunoSEQ multiplex PCR; TCRdb's copy has only in-frame clones and leaves some out. Of roughly 560,000 clones listed, 78% were seen once; the top ten hold about 0.014%. The same data also contributed to another study, on human thymus T cells.

Sequencing was carried out using thymocytes. All receptors derive from a boy under three years old with a congenital heart defect.

This clone was detected only a few times. The chain uses TRBV6-1 and TRBJ2-2; no clear D gene. Trimming removed 6 bases from V and 5 bases from J, with 13 bases in between. Germline assignment: CDR1 MNHNS and CDR2 SASEGT. The CDR3 runs 14 residues. As DNA, the CDR3 is TGTGCCAGCAGGAGAGCCGTCCGAACCGGGGAGCTGTTTTTT. Translation: CASRRAVRTGELFF.

The CDR3 DNA reads as TGCGCCAGCAGCCAAAACCCAGAGGAAAGCTCCTACAATGAGCAGTTCTTC. Its protein product is CASSQNPEESSYNEQFF. The genes are TRBV4-3 and TRBJ2-1, with no clear D. V was cut by 2 bases and J by 0 bases, with 14 bases left in between. Looked up from germline, CDR1 is LGHNA and CDR2 is YSLEER. The CDR3 consists of 17 residues.

The sample holds one count of this clone. The V gene is TRBV5-4, the J gene TRBJ2-3, with 11 bases fitting TRBD2. Germline V lookup: CDR1 SGHNT, CDR2 YYREEE (reference sequence). The length of the CDR3 is 14 residues. Germline trimming cut 2 bases from V and 4 bases from J; bases unmatched to any gene: 0. CDR3 residues: CASSLLAGADTQYF. The CDR3 coding sequence is TGTGCCAGCAGCTTACTAGCGGGAGCAGATACGCAGTATTTT. Drawing the rest from reference TRBV5-4 and TRBJ2-3, the complete variable domain is ETGVTQSPTHLIKTRGQQVTLRCSSQSGHNTVSWYQQALGQGPQFIFQYYREEENGRGNFPPRFSGLQFPNYSSELNVNALELDDSALYLCASSLLAGADTQYFGPGTRLTVL.

The chain carries TRBV27 and TRBJ1-5, with 8 bases matching TRBD1. CDR3 length: 15 residues. With 4 bases clipped from V and 2 bases from J, the junction kept 4 bases outside the gene matches. The germline V gene encodes CDR1 MNHEY and CDR2 SMNVEV (reference sequence). The CDR3 coding sequence is TGTGCCAGCAGTTCAGGGGGCGCGGGCAATCAGCCCCAGCATTTT. Translated, it gives CASSSGGAGNQPQHF.

The chain carries TRBV30 and TRBJ1-1, with 7 bases aligning to TRBD1. The CDR3 has 18 residues. Trimming cost V 0 bases and J 3 bases; bases outside gene matches: 16. Germline V gene data show CDR1 as GTSNPN and CDR2 as SVGIG (reference sequence). The chain's CDR3 is CAWSVVMYGETGYTEAFF. The CDR3 DNA reads TGTGCCTGGAGTGTAGTCATGTACGGGGAGACAGGGTACACTGAAGCTTTCTTT. The full variable domain, in which reference TRBV30 and TRBJ1-1 provide the parts outside the CDR3, is SQTIHQWPATLVQPVGSPLSLECTVEGTSNPNLYWYRQAAGRGLQLLFYSVGIGQISSEVPQNLSASRPQDRQFILSSKKLLLSDSGFYLCAWSVVMYGETGYTEAFFGQGTRLTVV.

The chain carries TRBV5-1 and TRBJ2-7; 8 bases fit TRBD1. V lost 5 bases and J lost 0; bases outside the gene matches: 7. The germline V gene encodes CDR1 SGHRS and CDR2 YFSETQ. The CDR3 runs 15 residues. The CDR3 region is CASSSRTGISYEQYF. The CDR3 nucleotides are TGCGCCAGCAGTTCACGGACAGGGATCTCCTACGAGCAGTACTTC.

This chain uses TRBV5-6 with TRBJ1-3; the match to TRBD1 covers 9 bases. The CDR3 is made up of 15 amino acids. In germline, CDR1 is SGHDT, CDR2 YYEEEE. J gave up 1 base and V 4 bases, and 3 bases lay outside the gene matches. CDR3 residues: CASSRDRDSGNTIYF. CDR3 coding DNA: TGTGCCAGCAGCCGGGACAGGGATTCTGGAAACACCATATATTTT.

V usage is TRBV9 and J usage is TRBJ2-1; 10 bases map to TRBD2. The CDR3 loop spans 15 amino acids. The germline V gene has CDR1 SGDLS and CDR2 YYNGEE. Trimming cost V 3 bases and J 3 bases; bases outside gene matches: 3. The CDR3 DNA reads as TGTGCCAGCAGCGCGACTAGCGGGCACTACAATGAGCAGTTCTTC. Protein sequence: CASSATSGHYNEQFF.

The chain couples TRBV11-2 to TRBJ1-1, with 7 bases fitting TRBD1. The length of the CDR3 is 15 residues. V trimming: 8 bases; J trimming: 1 base; junction bases outside the gene matches: 10. CDR1 and CDR2 from the germline V gene are SGHAT and FQNNGV. The CDR3 bases are TGTGCCAGCGCGCCCGTACAGGGGAGGAACACTGAAGCTTTCTTT. Translation: CASAPVQGRNTEAFF.

The V and J genes are TRBV7-2 and TRBJ2-1; 10 bases line up with TRBD1. Trimming removed 5 bases from V and 6 bases from J; junction bases left unmatched: 7. CDR1 SGHTA and CDR2 FQGNSA come from the germline V gene. The CDR3 covers 15 residues. The CDR3 DNA reads TGTGCCAGCAGCAGGGACAGGGGCATAACCAATGAGCAGTTCTTC. Amino acids: CASSRDRGITNEQFF.

The chain couples TRBV6-1 to TRBJ2-5, with TRBD2 identical over 7 bases. The germline V gene has CDR1 MNHNS and CDR2 SASEGT. Germline trimming cut 10 bases from V and 3 bases from J; bases unmatched to any gene: 8. The CDR3 length is 13 residues. CDR3 residues: CATKVRGEETQYF. In nucleotides, the CDR3 is TGTGCCACGAAGGTCCGGGGGGAAGAGACCCAGTACTTC.

This clone was detected a few times. The rearrangement joins TRBV7-9 to TRBJ2-7; D remains unclear. With 1 base removed from V and 7 bases from J, the gap between germline ends came to 17 bases. This CDR3 has 15 residues. CDR1 and CDR2 (germline): SEHNR, FQNEAQ (reference sequence). The CDR3 reads CASSLVVQPGDEQYF. CDR3 nucleotides: TGTGCCAGCAGCTTAGTGGTACAACCGGGTGATGAGCAGTACTTC.